The next 32 T cell receptor beta chains were all read from a single sample in a study of T cell responses to AZD1222 COVID-19 vaccine (dated by TCRdb to the early 2020s). Libraries were built with the immunoSEQ multiplex PCR assay. In its TCRdb copy, this immuneACCESS table keeps in-frame sequences only and misses some clones. Where compared with another copy, unresolved V genes explain less than half of these, and the others have no known cause. In this sample the table shows some 64,000 clones, roughly 87% of which occur a single time. The ten most abundant clones make up 15% to 20% of the sample. According to the study, the label for this sample's time point signals: baseline before first vaccination. The starting material was peripheral blood, obtained on day 0 of AZD1222 vaccination. These receptors were taken from an adult in good health.

The J gene is TRBJ2-7, the V gene TRBV10-2; D is possibly TRBD2 (7 bases). Germline V CDR1 and CDR2: WSHSY, SAAADI. Trimming cost V 6 bases and J 0 bases, with 18 bases left between them. The CDR3 runs 16 residues. CDR3 bases: TGCGCCAGCAGCCACCAAGCGGGACATAGCTCCTACGAGCAGTACTTC. Amino acid sequence: CASSHQAGHSSYEQYF.

The gene calls are TRBV11-2 and TRBJ1-5; no clear D gene. Germline V CDR1 and CDR2: SGHAT, FQNNGV. V was cut by 1 base and J by 4 bases, with 14 bases left in between. CDR3 length: 16 residues. The CDR3 loop is CASSLGLGFGNQPQHF. CDR3 nucleotides: TGTGCCAGCAGCTTAGGCTTAGGTTTCGGGAATCAGCCCCAGCATTTT.

The genes are TRBV19 and TRBJ1-4, with D hard to call. CDR3 length: 13 amino acids. Germline CDR1 and CDR2: LNHDA and SQIVND (reference sequence). V was shortened by 9 bases and J by 3 bases, with 11 bases between the two germline ends. The CDR3 bases are TGTGCCAGCACAGACCGCCCTAATGAAAAACTGTTTTTT. It translates to CASTDRPNEKLFF.

This chain joins TRBV3-1 (or the pseudogene TRBV3-2) and TRBJ2-1; 7 bases align to TRBD2. V shed 3 bases, J shed 5 bases, and the junction held 4 bases outside the gene matches. This CDR3 is 14 amino acids long. The V gene's germline CDR1 is LGHDT and CDR2 YNNKEL (reference sequence). The CDR3 DNA reads as TGTGCCAGCAGCCACGGCGGGGGAAACAATGAGCAGTTCTTC. Protein product: CASSHGGGNNEQFF.

The chain employs TRBV9 and TRBJ2-1; TRBD1 might be the D (5 bases). Trimming took off 0 bases at V and 5 bases at J, with 15 bases between the two ends. Germline assignment: CDR1 SGDLS and CDR2 YYNGEE. There are 16 residues in the CDR3. The CDR3 sequence is CASSVGGELTNNEQFF. The CDR3 DNA follows: TGTGCCAGCAGCGTAGGGGGCGAGCTAACGAACAATGAGCAGTTCTTC.

The V gene is TRBV4-2, the J gene TRBJ2-7, with 10 nucleotides matching TRBD2. The germline gives CDR1 LGHNA, CDR2 YNFKEQ. Trimming cost V 0 bases and J 2 bases; bases outside gene matches: 7. This CDR3 contains 17 residues. The CDR3 region is CASSQDLRLAGAYEQYF. The CDR3, as DNA: TGTGCCAGCAGCCAAGATCTCAGGCTAGCGGGGGCCTACGAGCAGTACTTC.

V gene TRBV7-2 combines with J gene TRBJ2-1; 12 bases line up with TRBD1. Per germline, CDR1 SGHTA and CDR2 FQGNSA. The trim removed 6 bases at V and 9 bases at J, leaving 9 bases unmatched. The CDR3 spans 15 residues. CDR3 sequence reads: CASSWDRGQTGEQFF. CDR3 in DNA: TGTGCCAGCAGTTGGGACAGGGGGCAAACTGGTGAGCAGTTCTTC. Full variable domain (missing parts from reference TRBV7-2 and TRBJ2-1): GAGVSQSPSNKVTEKGKDVELRCDPISGHTALYWYRQSLGQGLEFLIYFQGNSAPDKSGLPSDRFSAERTGGSVSTLTIQRTQQEDSAVYLCASSWDRGQTGEQFFGPGTRLTVL.

CDR3 bases: TGCGCCAGCAGCTTTCGAGGGGGCGAGACCACTGAAGCTTTCTTT. Protein product: CASSFRGGETTEAFF. The J gene is TRBJ1-1, the V gene TRBV5-1, with 7 bases aligning to TRBD1. Germline assignment: CDR1 SGHRS and CDR2 YFSETQ. This CDR3 spans 15 amino acids. V lost 2 bases, J lost 4 bases, and 8 bases stayed unmatched.

This chain joins TRBV7-3 and TRBJ2-3, with 7 bases matching TRBD1. The V segment lost 5 bases and the J segment 0 bases; nucleotides outside the gene matches: 5. Per the germline V gene, CDR1 is SGHTA and CDR2 is FQGTGA. The CDR3 has 15 amino acids. The CDR3 region is CASSPGTASTDTQYF. Here the CDR3 DNA reads TGTGCCAGCAGCCCTGGGACAGCTAGCACAGATACGCAGTATTTT.

The chain combines TRBV15 with TRBJ1-5; D might be TRBD1 (5 bases). The CDR3 has 15 residues. The germline V gene has CDR1 LNHNV and CDR2 YYDKDF (reference sequence). V lost 0 bases and J 8 bases, leaving 14 bases between the germline ends. Written as DNA, the CDR3 is TGTGCCACCAGCAGAGATTCCAGGGTCACGGAGCCCCAGCATTTT. Amino acid sequence: CATSRDSRVTEPQHF.

V is TRBV29-1 and J is TRBJ1-1; D is unclear. This CDR3 is built from 15 residues. CDR1 is SQVTM and CDR2 is ANQGSEA in the germline V gene. Trimming cost V 3 bases and J 1 base, with 15 bases left between them. CDR3 bases: TGCAGCGTTGATTCAGGTCGTTTGGGGAACACTGAAGCTTTCTTT. Amino acids: CSVDSGRLGNTEAFF.

This chain uses TRBV9 with TRBJ1-1, with D possibly being TRBD1 (6 bases). Trimming stripped 3 bases from V and 8 bases from J, with 14 bases between. This CDR3 is built from 13 residues. Germline lookup yields CDR1 SGDLS and CDR2 YYNGEE. The CDR3 DNA reads TGTGCCAGCAGCGAGGGCCCGGGGGCCGAAGCTTTCTTT. Its translation is CASSEGPGAEAFF.

V and J are TRBV6-4 and TRBJ2-1; 9 nucleotides match TRBD1. Germline V CDR1 and CDR2: MRHNA, SNTAGT. Trimming at V came to 6 bases and at J to 7 bases, leaving 13 bases not matched to a gene. The length of the CDR3 is 16 residues. CDR3 loop: CASSEGEGQGINEQFF. The CDR3 bases are TGTGCCAGCAGCGAAGGCGAGGGACAGGGAATTAATGAGCAGTTCTTC.

This sequence joins TRBV18 and TRBJ1-4, with a possible D match to TRBD1 (5 bases). V lost 3 bases to trimming and J lost 8 bases, with 19 bases between them. This CDR3 has 16 amino acids. Germline V gene data show CDR1 as KGHSH and CDR2 as LQKENI. The CDR3 region has the DNA TGTGCCAGCTCACCGGCCTCGCAACAGGCAAACGAAAAACTGTTTTTT. It specifies CASSPASQQANEKLFF.

This clone was counted a single time. This chain links TRBV18 with TRBJ1-2; a possible D gene is TRBD1 (6 bases). V was shortened by 4 bases and J by 4 bases, with 16 bases between the two germline ends. Looked up from germline, CDR1 is KGHSH and CDR2 is LQKENI. This CDR3 has 15 amino acids. CDR3 loop: CASSLSPDRSYGYTF. The CDR3 DNA reads as TGTGCCAGCTCACTAAGCCCCGACAGGAGCTATGGCTACACCTTC. The full variable domain, completed using reference TRBV18 and TRBJ1-2, is NAGVMQNPRHLVRRRGQEARLRCSPMKGHSHVYWYRQLPEEGLKFMVYLQKENIIDESGMPKERFSAEFPKEGPSILRIQQVVRGDSAAYFCASSLSPDRSYGYTFGSGTRLTVV.

This clone was recorded a few times. The chain's CDR3 is CAVGALNTEAFF. The CDR3 DNA reads TGTGCCGTGGGGGCCTTGAACACTGAAGCTTTCTTT. This sequence joins TRBV7-9 and TRBJ1-1, with D tentatively TRBD1 (6 bases). Trimming left V 11 bases short and J 0 bases short, with 10 bases between. Germline-derived CDR1 and CDR2 are SEHNR and FQNEAQ (reference sequence). This CDR3 has 12 residues.

The J gene is TRBJ1-5, the V gene TRBV7-3; the D is unclear. Germline V lookup: CDR1 SGHTA, CDR2 FQGTGA. The CDR3 has 13 residues. Trimming cost V 2 bases and J 5 bases, with 7 bases left between them. CDR3 bases: TGTGCCAGCAGCTTACGGGGAGATCAGCCCCAGCATTTT. This translates into CASSLRGDQPQHF.

This clone occurred once. The rearrangement joins TRBV2 to TRBJ2-7; D not certain. Germline CDR1 and CDR2: SNHLY and FYNNEI. This CDR3 spans 13 amino acids. Trimming cost V 4 bases and J 4 bases, with 11 bases left between them. CDR3 sequence: CASSGASPYEQYF. The DNA of the CDR3 is TGTGCCAGCAGTGGGGCAAGCCCATACGAGCAGTACTTC. The variable domain in full, with the rest retrieved from reference TRBV2 and TRBJ2-7, is EPEVTQTPSHQVTQMGQEVILRCVPISNHLYFYWYRQILGQKVEFLVSFYNNEISEKSEIFDDQFSVERPDGSNFTLKIRSTKLEDSAMYFCASSGASPYEQYFGPGTRLTVT.

The V and J genes are TRBV19 and TRBJ2-1; 9 bases are shared with TRBD1. The CDR3 is made up of 13 amino acids. Germline V gene sequence: CDR1 LNHDA, CDR2 SQIVND (reference sequence). Trimming at V came to 10 bases and at J to 7 bases, leaving 8 bases not matched to a gene. CDR3 amino acids: CATKSGQGNEQFF. The DNA for the CDR3 is TGTGCCACTAAATCGGGACAGGGAAATGAGCAGTTCTTC.

The chain combines TRBV11-3 with TRBJ1-1; 11 positions match TRBD1. CDR1 and CDR2 (germline): SGHNT, YENEEA. The V gene end was trimmed by 5 bases and the J gene end by 4 bases; junction bases not matched to a gene: 9. This CDR3 contains 16 residues. CDR3 sequence reads: CASSIAGTGGGTEAFF. Written as DNA, the CDR3 is TGTGCCAGCAGCATAGCCGGGACAGGGGGAGGCACTGAAGCTTTCTTT. Looking up the rest from reference TRBV11-3 and TRBJ1-1 gives the full variable domain: EAGVVQSPRYKIIEKKQPVAFWCNPISGHNTLYWYLQNLGQGPELLIRYENEEAVDDSQLPKDRFSAERLKGVDSTLKIQPAELGDSAVYLCASSIAGTGGGTEAFFGQGTRLTVV.

The chain links TRBV7-2 to TRBJ2-2; D is possibly TRBD1 or TRBD2 (6 bases each). V was shortened by 2 bases and J by 6 bases, with 19 bases between the two germline ends. Germline CDR1 SGHTA, CDR2 FQGNSA. The CDR3 spans 17 residues. In DNA, the CDR3 is TGTGCCAGCAGCTTATCCTTCTACATCGGGGGCGCCGGGGAGCTGTTTTTT. Encoded protein: CASSLSFYIGGAGELFF.

The V gene is TRBV19, the J gene TRBJ1-1; the D gene is possibly TRBD1 (6 bases). This CDR3 has 16 amino acids. The germline gives CDR1 LNHDA, CDR2 SQIVND (reference sequence). Trimming cost V 6 bases and J 7 bases, with 24 bases left between them. The CDR3 nucleotides are TGTGCCAGTAGCCCCATCCTTACCGGGGGGCTAGGTGAAGCTTTCTTT. Translation gives CASSPILTGGLGEAFF.

The gene calls are TRBV29-1 and TRBJ2-7; tentatively, D is TRBD1 or TRBD2 (5 bases each). CDR1 and CDR2 from the germline V gene are SQVTM and ANQGSEA. This CDR3 has 13 residues. V was clipped by 1 base and J by 1 base, with 8 bases between them. CDR3 amino acids: CSVEAGPSYEQYF. The CDR3, as DNA: TGCAGCGTTGAAGCGGGACCTTCCTACGAGCAGTACTTC.

The rearrangement joins TRBV11-2 to TRBJ2-2; 10 positions match TRBD2. In germline, CDR1 is SGHAT, CDR2 FQNNGV. The V gene end was trimmed by 0 bases and the J gene end by 2 bases; junction bases not matched to a gene: 9. The CDR3 is made up of 19 amino acids. This CDR3 reads CASSLDLGQRGGNTGELFF. The CDR3 DNA reads TGTGCCAGCAGCTTAGATCTGGGTCAGCGGGGGGGAAACACCGGGGAGCTGTTTTTT.

This clone has a single count. The J gene is TRBJ2-5, the V gene TRBV6-1; TRBD1 might be the D (6 bases). The CDR3 contains 15 residues. V shed 2 bases and J shed 5 bases, with 15 bases lying between them. Germline V gene data show CDR1 as MNHNS and CDR2 as SASEGT. CDR3 residues: CASSESEGGYETQYF. The CDR3, as DNA: TGTGCCAGCAGTGAATCGGAAGGGGGTTACGAGACCCAGTACTTC.

Only a few counts were recorded for this clone. The rearrangement uses TRBV5-1 and TRBJ1-2, with D unresolved. In germline, CDR1 is SGHRS, CDR2 YFSETQ. The CDR3 is 14 amino acids. The V end was cut by 0 bases, the J end by 3 bases, with 9 bases between. This chain's CDR3 is CASSLGRADYGYTF. Written as DNA, the CDR3 is TGCGCCAGCAGCTTGGGACGGGCCGACTATGGCTACACCTTC.

The J gene is TRBJ2-7, the V gene TRBV5-5; D gene unclear. V shed 2 bases and J shed 0 bases, with 6 bases lying between them. Germline CDR1 is SGHKS and CDR2 is YYEKEE (reference sequence). The CDR3 runs to 13 residues. DNA for the CDR3: TGTGCCAGCAGCTTTGGCTACTCCTACGAGCAGTACTTC. The encoded protein is CASSFGYSYEQYF.

This clone was seen a few times. The chain combines TRBV30 with TRBJ1-2, with 9 bases identical to TRBD1. Per the germline V gene, CDR1 is GTSNPN and CDR2 is SVGIG (reference sequence). J was trimmed by 3 bases and V by 5 bases; bases with no gene match: 4. The CDR3 loop spans 13 amino acids. CDR3 in amino acids: CAWDDRGYYGYTF. In DNA form, the CDR3 reads TGTGCCTGGGACGACAGGGGGTACTATGGCTACACCTTC.

The chain combines TRBV10-2 with TRBJ1-3; D remains unclear. This CDR3 has 12 residues. V was clipped by 6 bases and J by 4 bases, with 7 bases between them. Germline CDR1 and CDR2: WSHSY and SAAADI. CDR3 protein: CASSQEGNTIYF. In DNA, the CDR3 is TGCGCCAGCAGCCAGGAAGGAAACACCATATATTTT.

The V and J genes are TRBV6-2 or TRBV6-3 and TRBJ1-2; TRBD1 is a possible D gene (6 bases). Per germline, CDR1 MNHEY and CDR2 SVGEGT. Trimming took off 5 bases at V and 6 bases at J, with 19 bases between the two ends. This CDR3 has 15 residues. CDR3 sequence reads: CASSPQQTPGDGYTF. CDR3 DNA: TGTGCCAGCAGTCCCCAACAGACGCCAGGGGATGGCTACACCTTC.

The J gene is TRBJ1-1, the V gene TRBV7-2; maybe TRBD1 (6 bases). The CDR3 runs to 15 residues. The germline V and J ends were trimmed by 4 bases and 4 bases, with 16 bases remaining between them. Germline V gives CDR1 SGHTA, CDR2 FQGNSA. This chain's CDR3 is CASSSRTVGFTEAFF. For the CDR3, the DNA is TGTGCCAGCAGCTCCCGGACAGTGGGATTCACTGAAGCTTTCTTT.

This clone was observed a handful of times. This specimen includes other DNA sequences encoding the same CDR3. The chain uses TRBV27 and TRBJ1-6, with 9 bases fitting TRBD1. J was trimmed by 5 bases and V by 5 bases; bases with no gene match: 4. Germline CDR1 and CDR2: MNHEY and SMNVEV (reference sequence). The CDR3 is 15 residues long. CDR3 amino acids: CASSIRDRDNSPLHF. As DNA, the CDR3 is TGTGCCAGCAGTATCCGGGACAGGGATAATTCACCCCTCCACTTT.